One sample yielded the 16 T cell receptor beta chains listed below, sequenced in a study of T cell repertoires in cytomegalovirus infection. TCRdb independently ran MiXCR on the reads; one entry per CDR3 protein. The data show approximately 910,000 distinct CDR3 sequences, with 31% seen just once and about an eighth held by the top ten. No antigen is known for these receptors. The sequenced sample was cultured CD8+ T cells from PBMCs, obtained from culture after CMV antigen stimulation. All receptors derive from a human donor in good health (CMV status not recorded). Some clones in this sample may be carry-over from other donors' samples.

The chain couples TRBV28 to TRBJ1-1; D remains unclear. The CDR3 covers 13 residues. Between the trimmed V and J ends, which lost 7 bases and 3 bases, there was a span of 12 bases. CDR1 and CDR2 (germline): MDHEN, SYDVKM. The CDR3 region is CASNIRRDTEAFF. The DNA of the CDR3 is TGTGCCAGCAATATAAGAAGGGACACTGAAGCTTTCTTT.

This chain connects TRBV14 to TRBJ1-2, with D possibly TRBD1 on 6 matching bases. The CDR3 consists of 17 residues. The germline V gene encodes CDR1 SGHDN and CDR2 FVKESK. Between the trimmed V and J ends, which lost 0 bases and 3 bases, there was a span of 17 bases. CDR3 sequence (DNA): TGTGCCAGCAGCCAAGATCTGGGTGGACAGCAAGACTATGGCTACACCTTC. This encodes CASSQDLGGQQDYGYTF.

This clonotype has just a few counts. The V gene is TRBV4-3, the J gene TRBJ2-3; 10 positions match TRBD2. Per the germline V gene, CDR1 is LGHNA and CDR2 is YSLEER. The trim removed 0 bases at V and 5 bases at J, leaving 5 bases unmatched. The CDR3 contains 16 residues. The CDR3 loop is CASSQDRAGGGDTQYF. CDR3 bases: TGCGCCAGCAGCCAAGATCGAGCGGGGGGGGGAGATACGCAGTATTTT.

There are a few counts of this clonotype. This chain uses TRBV27 with TRBJ2-3; 7 nucleotides agree with TRBD1. This CDR3 contains 15 residues. V gave up 7 bases and J gave up 9 bases; unmatched junction bases: 16. In germline, CDR1 is MNHEY, CDR2 SMNVEV (reference sequence). The CDR3 is CASTPRQGGLRTQYF. As DNA, the CDR3 is TGTGCCAGCACCCCCAGGCAAGGGGGCCTACGCACGCAGTATTTT.

This clonotype was seen more than once but under ten times. The chain uses TRBV6-1 and TRBJ2-3; D may be TRBD1 or TRBD2 (6 bases each). V was trimmed by 4 bases and J by 5 bases, leaving 13 bases between them. The CDR3 spans 14 residues. CDR1 and CDR2 from the germline V gene are MNHNS and SASEGT. The CDR3 nucleotides are TGTGCCAGCAGTGGAGGGGGGCGTAGAGATACGCAGTATTTT. It is translated as CASSGGGRRDTQYF.

Worth noting for this clonotype: Since a much larger clone is just one base distant, this may be a read error. This chain connects TRBV7-8 to TRBJ2-5; 7 bases are shared with TRBD1. The CDR3 runs to 15 residues. In germline, CDR1 is SGHVS, CDR2 FQNEAQ. This CDR3 is CVSSIYRGSQETQYF. CDR3 bases: TGTGTCAGCAGCATTTACAGGGGTTCCCAAGAGACCCAGTACTTC.

The sample holds one count of this clonotype. This chain joins TRBV2 and TRBJ1-4; D gene unclear. Trimming removed 6 bases at V and 5 bases at J, with 7 bases between. This CDR3 has 12 amino acids. The V gene's germline CDR1 is SNHLY and CDR2 FYNNEI. CDR3 sequence: CASRQINEKLFF. DNA of the CDR3: TGTGCCAGCAGACAGATAAATGAAAAACTGTTTTTT. The full variable domain, its missing parts supplied by reference TRBV2 and TRBJ1-4, is EPEVTQTPSHQVTQMGQEVILRCVPISNHLYFYWYRQILGQKVEFLVSFYNNEISEKSEIFDDQFSVERPDGSNFTLKIRSTKLEDSAMYFCASRQINEKLFFGSGTQLSVL.

This clonotype has a count of ten or more. The chain joins TRBV19 to TRBJ2-5; the match to TRBD1 covers 8 bases. The CDR3 loop spans 17 amino acids. CDR1 is LNHDA and CDR2 is SQIVND in the germline V gene (reference sequence). With 2 bases clipped from V and 1 base from J, the junction kept 9 bases outside the gene matches. The CDR3 nucleotides read TGTGCCAGTAGTATAATTCGGGCAGGGGGCCGCCAAGAGACCCAGTACTTC. Translating it yields CASSIIRAGGRQETQYF.

The chain uses TRBV29-1 and TRBJ1-2, with TRBD1 matching over 10 bases. Germline-derived CDR1 and CDR2 are SQVTM and ANQGSEA. There are 15 residues in the CDR3. The trim removed 4 bases at V and 6 bases at J, leaving 11 bases unmatched. CDR3 protein: CSVAGPVDRGNGYTF. CDR3 in DNA: TGCAGCGTTGCGGGGCCCGTGGACAGGGGGAATGGCTACACCTTC.

The genes are TRBV9 and TRBJ2-3; 8 nucleotides agree with TRBD1. CDR3 length: 17 residues. Trimming took 0 bases from V and 4 from J; bases not matched to a gene: 10. Germline CDR1 and CDR2: SGDLS and YYNGEE. The CDR3 nucleotides are TGTGCCAGCAGCGTAGCTGCAGGGGGCGATATGCCAGATACGCAGTATTTT. Translated, it gives CASSVAAGGDMPDTQYF.

V is TRBV20-1 and J is TRBJ1-1; D is undetermined. Germline-derived CDR1 and CDR2 are DFQATT and SNEGSKA (reference sequence). The CDR3 spans 13 residues. V was pared by 1 base and J by 5 bases, with 11 bases between. In DNA form, the CDR3 reads TGCAGTGCTAGAGGCCTACGGATAACTGAAGCTTTCTTT. This codes for CSARGLRITEAFF.

Note on this clonotype: A junction end diverges from the germline sequence, so it may reflect a read error. V usage is TRBV7-7 and J usage is TRBJ2-3; 9 nucleotides line up with TRBD2. The CDR3 spans 16 residues. CDR1 is SSHAT and CDR2 is FNYEAQ in the germline V gene (reference sequence). The CDR3 loop reads CASSLLSGGPADTQYF. CDR3 nucleotide sequence: TGTGCTAGCAGCTTACTTAGCGGGGGCCCCGCGGATACGCAGTATTTT.

The chain employs TRBV2 and TRBJ1-2; D remains unclear. This CDR3 contains 12 residues. Germline-derived CDR1 and CDR2 are SNHLY and FYNNEI. V gave up 6 bases and J gave up 8 bases, with 13 bases separating them. CDR3 protein: CASRGSVRGYTF. CDR3 sequence (DNA): TGTGCCAGCAGAGGGTCAGTTCGGGGCTACACCTTC.

At least ten counts were recorded for this clonotype. V gene TRBV7-8 combines with J gene TRBJ2-1; TRBD1 is a possible D gene (6 bases). The CDR3 runs to 15 residues. The V end lost 5 bases, the J end lost 6 bases, and 17 bases lay between the germline ends. The germline V gene encodes CDR1 SGHVS and CDR2 FQNEAQ. CDR3 residues: CASSLTGRSSNEQFF. As DNA, the CDR3 is TGTGCCAGCAGCCTTACAGGGCGGTCTAGCAATGAGCAGTTCTTC.

The gene calls are TRBV27 and TRBJ2-7; D is unresolved. Germline V CDR1 and CDR2: MNHEY, SMNVEV (reference sequence). The CDR3 has 14 amino acids. The V and J ends lost 3 bases and 1 base respectively, with 10 bases between them. In nucleotides, the CDR3 is TGTGCCAGCAGTTTCTCGGACGGTTCCTACGAGCAGTACTTC. Its protein product is CASSFSDGSYEQYF.

The J gene is TRBJ2-3, the V gene TRBV11-3, with TRBD2 as a possible D gene (5 bases). The CDR3 runs to 15 residues. Germline V CDR1 and CDR2: SGHNT, YENEEA. V lost 5 bases to trimming and J lost 1 base, with 13 bases between them. The CDR3 bases are TGTGCCAGCAGCCCTCAGACTACCCGCACAGATACGCAGTATTTT. It encodes CASSPQTTRTDTQYF.